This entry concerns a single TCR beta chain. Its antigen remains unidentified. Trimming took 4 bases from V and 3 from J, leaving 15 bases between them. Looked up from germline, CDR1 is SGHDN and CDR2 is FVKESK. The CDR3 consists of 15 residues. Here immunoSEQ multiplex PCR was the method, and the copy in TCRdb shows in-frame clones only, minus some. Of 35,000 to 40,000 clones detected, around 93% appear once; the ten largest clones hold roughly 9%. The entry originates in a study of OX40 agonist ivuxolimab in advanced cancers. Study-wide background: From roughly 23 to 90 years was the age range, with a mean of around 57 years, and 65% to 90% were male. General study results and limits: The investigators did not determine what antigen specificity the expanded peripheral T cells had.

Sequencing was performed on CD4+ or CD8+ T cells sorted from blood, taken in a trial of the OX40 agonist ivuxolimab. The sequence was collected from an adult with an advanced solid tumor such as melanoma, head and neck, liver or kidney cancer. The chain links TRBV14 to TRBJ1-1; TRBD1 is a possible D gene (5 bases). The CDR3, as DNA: TGTGCCAGCAGCCCCCGACAGAGCTCTTACACTGAAGCTTTCTTT. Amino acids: CASSPRQSSYTEAFF.